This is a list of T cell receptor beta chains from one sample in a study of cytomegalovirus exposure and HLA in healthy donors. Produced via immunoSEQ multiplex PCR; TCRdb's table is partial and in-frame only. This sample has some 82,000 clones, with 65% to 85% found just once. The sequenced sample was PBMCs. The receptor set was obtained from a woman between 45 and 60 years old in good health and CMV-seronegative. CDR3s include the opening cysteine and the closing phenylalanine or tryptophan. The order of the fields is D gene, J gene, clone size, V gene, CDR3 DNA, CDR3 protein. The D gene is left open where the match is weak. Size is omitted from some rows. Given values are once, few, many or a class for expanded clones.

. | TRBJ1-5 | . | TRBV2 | TGTGCCAGCAGTCCGGACAGAGGCAATCAGCCCCAGCATTTT | CASSPDRGNQPQHF
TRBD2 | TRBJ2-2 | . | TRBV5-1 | TGCGCCAGCAGAGCGGGATCGGGACACACCGGGGAGCTGTTTTTT | CASRAGSGHTGELFF
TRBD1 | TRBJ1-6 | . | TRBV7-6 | TGTGCCAGCAGCCGACAGGGTGAGGGTAATTCACCCCTCCACTTT | CASSRQGEGNSPLHF
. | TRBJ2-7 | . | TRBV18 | TGTGCCAGCTCACCGCCCGGACAGAACTACGAGCAGTACTTC | CASSPPGQNYEQYF
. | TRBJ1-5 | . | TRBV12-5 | TGTGCTAGTGCCCCGACAGGATTTAGCAATCAGCCCCAGCATTTT | CASAPTGFSNQPQHF
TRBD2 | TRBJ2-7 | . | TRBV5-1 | TGCGCCAGCAGGCCGCAGACTAGCTCGAACGAGCAGTACTTC | CASRPQTSSNEQYF
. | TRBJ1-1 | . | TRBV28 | TGTGCCAGCAGTTTGGGCTCCCCGGGGACTGAAGCTTTCTTT | CASSLGSPGTEAFF
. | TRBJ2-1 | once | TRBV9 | TGTGCCAGCAGCATAACACTAGTGGACAATGAGCAGTTCTTC | CASSITLVDNEQFF
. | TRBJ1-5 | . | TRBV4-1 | TGCGCCAGCAGCCAAGTGCCGAGGGCAGATCAGCCCCAGCATTTT | CASSQVPRADQPQHF
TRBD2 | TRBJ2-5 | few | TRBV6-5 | TGTGCCAGCAGCCCCCGGACTAGCGGGGGGGAGACCCAGTACTTC | CASSPRTSGGETQYF
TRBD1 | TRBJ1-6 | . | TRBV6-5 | TGTGCCAGCAGTTACTCAGACAGGGAGAATTCACCCCTCCACTTT | CASSYSDRENSPLHF
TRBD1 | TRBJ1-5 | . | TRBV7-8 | TGTGCCAGCAGCCAGGACAGGGGAGCAGGGCAGCCCCAGCATTTT | CASSQDRGAGQPQHF
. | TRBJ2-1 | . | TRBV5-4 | TGTGCCAGCAGCTTGTTGGGGGCTATTGAACAGAGCTCCTACAATGAGCAGTTCTTC | CASSLLGAIEQSSYNEQFF
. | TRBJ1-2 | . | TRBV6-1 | TGTGCCAGCACTCAGGGGAACTATGGCTACACCTTC | CASTQGNYGYTF
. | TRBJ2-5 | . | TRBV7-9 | TGTGCCAGCAGCTTAGCAGTCTGGCAGCAAGAGACCCAGTACTTC | CASSLAVWQQETQYF
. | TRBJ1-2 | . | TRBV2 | TGTGCCAGCAGTGAATTGTCGGTCGGCTACACCTTC | CASSELSVGYTF
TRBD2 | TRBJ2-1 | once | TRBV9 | TGTGCCAGCAGCCTCCCTAGCGGTACCTTACGCAATGAGCAGTTCTTC | CASSLPSGTLRNEQFF
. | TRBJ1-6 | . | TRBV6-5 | TGTGCCAGCAGGCCTAATCCGGGGTCACCCCTCCACTTT | CASRPNPGSPLHF
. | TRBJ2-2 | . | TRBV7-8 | TGTGCCAGCAGCTTAGCGGCGCGTCTAGCGCCGAACACCGGGGAGCTGTTTTTT | CASSLAARLAPNTGELFF
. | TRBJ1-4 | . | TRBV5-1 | TGCGCCAGCAGCGTGGAGGGCAGGGAAAATGAAAAACTGTTTTTT | CASSVEGRENEKLFF